This TCR beta chain comes out of a study of monozygotic twins with inflammatory bowel disease. Per germline, CDR1 SGHTA and CDR2 FQGNSA. The CDR3 extends over 16 amino acids. Researchers generated cDNA in eight separate reactions per sample. TCRdb reprocessed the 5' RACE reads and keeps a single row for each CDR3 protein, giving no DNA. The table for this sample gives around 400,000 distinct CDR3 sequences. About this clonotype: The antigen is not known.

General observations from the study: IBD patients share fewer clonotypes with other people than healthy twins do, especially with disease activity.

Sequences were obtained from blood. The chain employs TRBV7-2 and TRBJ2-2; the TCRdb D gene call, TRBD1, has no DNA to confirm it. This receptor was obtained from a human donor with ulcerative colitis or Crohn's disease, or a healthy co-twin of an affected twin (not recorded which). The CDR3 spells CASSLTGTGNTGELFF. Using reference TRBV7-2 and TRBJ2-2 for the parts outside the CDR3, the full variable domain is GAGVSQSPSNKVTEKGKDVELRCDPISGHTALYWYRQSLGQGLEFLIYFQGNSAPDKSGLPSDRFSAERTGGSVSTLTIQRTQQEDSAVYLCASSLTGTGNTGELFFGEGSRLTVL.